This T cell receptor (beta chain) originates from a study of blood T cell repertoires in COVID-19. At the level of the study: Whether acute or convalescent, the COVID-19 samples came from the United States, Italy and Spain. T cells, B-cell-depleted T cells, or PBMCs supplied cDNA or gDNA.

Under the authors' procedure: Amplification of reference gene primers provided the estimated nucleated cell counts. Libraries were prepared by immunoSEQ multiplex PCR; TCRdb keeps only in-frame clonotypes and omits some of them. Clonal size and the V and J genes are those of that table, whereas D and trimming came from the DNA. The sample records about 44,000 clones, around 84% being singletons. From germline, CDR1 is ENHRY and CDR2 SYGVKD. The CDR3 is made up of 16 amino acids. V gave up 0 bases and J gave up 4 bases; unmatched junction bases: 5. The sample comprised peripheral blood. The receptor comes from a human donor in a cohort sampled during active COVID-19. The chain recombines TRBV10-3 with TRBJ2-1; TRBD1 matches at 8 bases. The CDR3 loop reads CAISESTTGGYNEQFF. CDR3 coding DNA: TGTGCCATCAGTGAGTCGACCACAGGGGGGTACAATGAGCAGTTCTTC.